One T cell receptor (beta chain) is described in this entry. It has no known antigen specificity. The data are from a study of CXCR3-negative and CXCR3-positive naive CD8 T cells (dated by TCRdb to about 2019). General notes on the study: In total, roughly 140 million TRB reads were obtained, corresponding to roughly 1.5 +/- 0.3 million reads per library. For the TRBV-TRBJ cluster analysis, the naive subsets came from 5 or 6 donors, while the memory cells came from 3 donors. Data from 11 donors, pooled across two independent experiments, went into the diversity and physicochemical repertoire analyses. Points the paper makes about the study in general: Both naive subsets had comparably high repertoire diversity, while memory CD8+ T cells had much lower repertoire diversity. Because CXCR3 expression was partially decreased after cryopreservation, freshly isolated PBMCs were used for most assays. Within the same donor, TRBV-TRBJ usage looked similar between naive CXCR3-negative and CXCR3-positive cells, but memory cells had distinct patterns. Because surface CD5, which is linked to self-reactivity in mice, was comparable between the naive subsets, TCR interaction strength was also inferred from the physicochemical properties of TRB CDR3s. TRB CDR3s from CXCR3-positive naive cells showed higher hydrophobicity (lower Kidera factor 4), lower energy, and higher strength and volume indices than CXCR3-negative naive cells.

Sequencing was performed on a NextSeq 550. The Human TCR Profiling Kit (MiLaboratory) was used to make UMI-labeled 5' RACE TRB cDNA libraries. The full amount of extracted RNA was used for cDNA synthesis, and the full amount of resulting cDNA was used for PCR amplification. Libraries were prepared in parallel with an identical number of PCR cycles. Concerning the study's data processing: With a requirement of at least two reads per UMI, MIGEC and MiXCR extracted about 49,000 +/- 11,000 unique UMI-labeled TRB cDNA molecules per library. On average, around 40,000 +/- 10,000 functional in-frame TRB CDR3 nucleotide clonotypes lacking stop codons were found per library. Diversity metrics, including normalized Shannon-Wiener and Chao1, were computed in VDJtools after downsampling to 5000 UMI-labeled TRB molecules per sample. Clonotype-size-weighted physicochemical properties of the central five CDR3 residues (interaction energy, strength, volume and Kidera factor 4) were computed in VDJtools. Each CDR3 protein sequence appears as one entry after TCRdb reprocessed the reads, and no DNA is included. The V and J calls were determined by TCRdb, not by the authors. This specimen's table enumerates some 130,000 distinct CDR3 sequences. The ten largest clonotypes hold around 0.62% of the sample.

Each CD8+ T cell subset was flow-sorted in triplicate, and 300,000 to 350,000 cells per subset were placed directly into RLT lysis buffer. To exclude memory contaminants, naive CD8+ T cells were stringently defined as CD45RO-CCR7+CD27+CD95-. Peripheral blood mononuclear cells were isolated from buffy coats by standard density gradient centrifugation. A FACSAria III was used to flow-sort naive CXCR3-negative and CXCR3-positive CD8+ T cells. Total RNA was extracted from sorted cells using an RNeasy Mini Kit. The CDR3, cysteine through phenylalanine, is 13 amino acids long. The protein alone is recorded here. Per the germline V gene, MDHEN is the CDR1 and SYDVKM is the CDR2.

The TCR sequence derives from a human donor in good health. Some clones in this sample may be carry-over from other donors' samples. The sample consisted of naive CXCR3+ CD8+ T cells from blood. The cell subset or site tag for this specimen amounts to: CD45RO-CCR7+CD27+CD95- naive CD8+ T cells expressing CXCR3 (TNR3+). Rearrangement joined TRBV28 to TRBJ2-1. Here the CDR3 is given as CASSQDTYNEQFF.